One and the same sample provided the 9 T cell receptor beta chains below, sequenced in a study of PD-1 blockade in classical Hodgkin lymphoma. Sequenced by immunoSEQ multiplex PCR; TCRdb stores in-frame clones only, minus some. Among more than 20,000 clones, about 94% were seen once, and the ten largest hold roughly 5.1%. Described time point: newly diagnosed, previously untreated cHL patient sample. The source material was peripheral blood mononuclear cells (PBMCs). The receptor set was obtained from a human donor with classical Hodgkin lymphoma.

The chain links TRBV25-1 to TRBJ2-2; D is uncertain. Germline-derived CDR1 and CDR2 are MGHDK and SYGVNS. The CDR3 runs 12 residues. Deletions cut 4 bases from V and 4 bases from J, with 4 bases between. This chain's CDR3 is CASSGGTGELFF. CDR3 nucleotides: TGTGCCAGCAGTGGGGGCACCGGGGAGCTGTTTTTT.

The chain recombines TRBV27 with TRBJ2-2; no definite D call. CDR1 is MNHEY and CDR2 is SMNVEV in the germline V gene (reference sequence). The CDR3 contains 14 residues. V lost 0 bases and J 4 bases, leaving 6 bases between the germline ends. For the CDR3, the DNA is TGTGCCAGCAGTTTATCTAGAATCACCGGGGAGCTGTTTTTT. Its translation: CASSLSRITGELFF.

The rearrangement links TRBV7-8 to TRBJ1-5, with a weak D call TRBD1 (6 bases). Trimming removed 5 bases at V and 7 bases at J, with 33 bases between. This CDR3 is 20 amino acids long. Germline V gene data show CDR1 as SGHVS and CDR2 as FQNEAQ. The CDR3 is CASSAIEPTGSRLFGQPQHF. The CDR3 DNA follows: TGTGCCAGCAGCGCGATCGAACCGACAGGCTCGAGACTTTTCGGGCAGCCCCAGCATTTT. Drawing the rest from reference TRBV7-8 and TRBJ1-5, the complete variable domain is GAGVSQSPRYKVAKRGQDVALRCDPISGHVSLFWYQQALGQGPEFLTYFQNEAQLDKSGLPSDRFFAERPEGSVSTLKIQRTQQEDSAVYLCASSAIEPTGSRLFGQPQHFGDGTRLSIL.

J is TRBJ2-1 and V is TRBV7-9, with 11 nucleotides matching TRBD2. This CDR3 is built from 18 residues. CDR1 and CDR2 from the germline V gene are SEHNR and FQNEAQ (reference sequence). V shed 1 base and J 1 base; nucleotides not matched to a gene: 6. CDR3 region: CASSLDPLAGGSYNEQFF. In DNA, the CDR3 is TGTGCCAGCAGCTTAGACCCTCTAGCGGGGGGATCCTACAATGAGCAGTTCTTC.

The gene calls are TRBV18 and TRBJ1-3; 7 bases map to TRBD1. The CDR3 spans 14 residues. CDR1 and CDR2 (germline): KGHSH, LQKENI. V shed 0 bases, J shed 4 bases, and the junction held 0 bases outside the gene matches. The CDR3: CASSPPTGGNTIYF. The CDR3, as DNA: TGTGCCAGCTCACCACCGACAGGGGGAAACACCATATATTTT.

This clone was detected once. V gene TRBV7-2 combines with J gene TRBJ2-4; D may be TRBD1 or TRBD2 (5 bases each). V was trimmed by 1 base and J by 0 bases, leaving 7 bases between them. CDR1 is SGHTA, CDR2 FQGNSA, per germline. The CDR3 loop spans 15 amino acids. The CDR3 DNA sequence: TGTGCCAGCAGCTTAGGGGGGAGAGCCAAAAACATTCAGTACTTC. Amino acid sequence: CASSLGGRAKNIQYF.

CDR3 in DNA: TGTGCCAGCGGGAAAGGGACCGGGGAGCTGTTTTTT. Translated, it gives CASGKGTGELFF. The V call is TRBV19, the J call TRBJ2-2; possibly TRBD2 for D (5 bases). With 9 bases removed from V and 5 bases from J, the gap between germline ends came to 10 bases. The CDR3 runs to 12 residues. Germline CDR1 is LNHDA and CDR2 is SQIVND (reference sequence).

CDR3 DNA sequence: TGTGCCATCAGTGAGGTGGGGGATACGCAGTATTTT. Protein sequence: CAISEVGDTQYF. The rearrangement joins TRBV10-3 to TRBJ2-3; no clear D. There are 12 residues in the CDR3. Trimming pared 2 bases from V and 6 bases from J, leaving 6 bases between. The germline CDR1 and CDR2 sequences are ENHRY and SYGVKD.

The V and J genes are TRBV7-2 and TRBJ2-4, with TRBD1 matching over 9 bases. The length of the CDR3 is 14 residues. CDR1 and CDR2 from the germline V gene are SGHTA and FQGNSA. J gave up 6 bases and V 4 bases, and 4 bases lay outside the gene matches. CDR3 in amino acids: CASSSDRGGNIQYF. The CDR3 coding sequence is TGTGCCAGCAGCTCGGACAGGGGCGGAAACATTCAGTACTTC. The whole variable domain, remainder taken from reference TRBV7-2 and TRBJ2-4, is GAGVSQSPSNKVTEKGKDVELRCDPISGHTALYWYRQSLGQGLEFLIYFQGNSAPDKSGLPSDRFSAERTGGSVSTLTIQRTQQEDSAVYLCASSSDRGGNIQYFGAGTRLSVL.